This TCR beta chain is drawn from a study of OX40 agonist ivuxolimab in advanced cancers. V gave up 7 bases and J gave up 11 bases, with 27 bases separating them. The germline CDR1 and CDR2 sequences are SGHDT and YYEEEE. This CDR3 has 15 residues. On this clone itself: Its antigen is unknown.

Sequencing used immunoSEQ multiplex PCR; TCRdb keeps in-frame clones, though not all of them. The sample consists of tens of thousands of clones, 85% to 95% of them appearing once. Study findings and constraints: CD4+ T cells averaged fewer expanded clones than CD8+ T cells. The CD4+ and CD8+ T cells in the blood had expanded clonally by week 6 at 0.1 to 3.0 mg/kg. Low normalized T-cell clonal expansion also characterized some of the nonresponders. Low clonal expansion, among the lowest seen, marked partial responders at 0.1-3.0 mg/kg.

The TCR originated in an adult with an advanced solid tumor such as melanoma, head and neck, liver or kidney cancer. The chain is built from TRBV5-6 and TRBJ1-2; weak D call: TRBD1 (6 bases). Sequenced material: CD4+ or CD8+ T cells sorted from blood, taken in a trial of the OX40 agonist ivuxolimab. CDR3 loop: CASLPPPGGRGVYTF. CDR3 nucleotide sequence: TGTGCCAGCTTACCCCCTCCGGGAGGAAGGGGGGTGTACACCTTC.